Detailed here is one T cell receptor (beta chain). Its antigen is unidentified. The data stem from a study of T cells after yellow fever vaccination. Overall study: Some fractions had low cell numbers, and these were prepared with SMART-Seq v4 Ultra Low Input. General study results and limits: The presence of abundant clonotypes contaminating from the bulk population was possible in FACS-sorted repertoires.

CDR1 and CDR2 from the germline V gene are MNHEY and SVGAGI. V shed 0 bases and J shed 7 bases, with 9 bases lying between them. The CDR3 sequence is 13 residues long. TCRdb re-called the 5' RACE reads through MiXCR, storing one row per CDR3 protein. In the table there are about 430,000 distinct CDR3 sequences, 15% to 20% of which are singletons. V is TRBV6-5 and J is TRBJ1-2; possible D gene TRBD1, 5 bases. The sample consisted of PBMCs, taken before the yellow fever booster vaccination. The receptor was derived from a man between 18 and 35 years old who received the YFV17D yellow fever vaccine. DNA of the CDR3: TGTGCCAGCAGTTACTCCTCGGGGGTTGGCTACACCTTC. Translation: CASSYSSGVGYTF.